The clone carrying this T cell receptor beta chain was counted many times. TCRdb re-analysed the reads in MiXCR, keeping a single row per CDR3 protein. The sample lists under 150,000 distinct CDR3 sequences, approximately 8.8% seen once, with around 10% in the top ten. The source of the sample is a study of T cell repertoires in cytomegalovirus infection. The germline V gene encodes CDR1 LNHDA and CDR2 SQIVND (reference sequence). The CDR3 runs 16 residues. J lost 3 bases, V lost 6 bases, and 9 bases had no gene match. What was sequenced was PBMCs. This clonotype was obtained from a human donor in good health (CMV status not recorded). Some clones in this sample may be carry-over from other donors' samples. The rearrangement links TRBV19 to TRBJ1-2, with TRBD1 identical over 11 bases. This chain's CDR3 is CASSSRTGGLDYGYTF. The CDR3 DNA sequence: TGTGCCAGTAGCTCTCGGACAGGGGGCTTGGACTATGGCTACACCTTC.